This T cell receptor beta chain comes out of a study of blood T cell repertoires in COVID-19 (dated by TCRdb to 2020 to 2021). About the investigation overall: Samples covering the acute and convalescent phases of COVID-19 were provided by collaborators in the United States, Italy and Spain. The material from the prospective study consisted of cDNA or gDNA derived from T cells, B-cell-depleted T cells, or PBMCs. The dataset comprised deeply sampled blood TCRbeta repertoires from subjects exposed to, actively infected with, or recovered from COVID-19. The repertoires were released in a freely available public database meant as a resource for research on the immune response to SARS-CoV-2. Samples were obtained from the ongoing ImmuneRACE study (first 160 participants) and from 1,254 subjects provided by 6 global collaborators. The sample metadata nearly always contained a de-identified subject ID, COVID-19 status, age in years and sex. Where HLA class I and class II types were available, the types were taken from metadata supplied by the sample provider, not from assay-based typing.

Each collaborating institution followed its own protocols to collect whole blood in K2EDTA tubes. For TCRbeta analysis, collaborators shipped samples in one of three forms: frozen whole blood, isolated PBMCs, or DNA extracted from either of those sample types. Overall study results and their limits: Clinical and demographic metadata were provided uncurated, with the amount varying by source and participant.

Trimming removed 2 bases from V and 4 bases from J, leaving 5 bases between the germline ends. Based on the germline V gene (reference sequence), the CDR1 and CDR2 sequences are LGHDT and YNNKEL. The CDR3 holds 12 amino acids from the cysteine to the phenylalanine. Solely the CDR3 DNA is kept, with 36 bases framed from the first base. The immunoSEQ Assay, a bias-controlled multiplex PCR, was used to amplify TCRbeta CDR3 regions from genomic DNA. The original pipeline was this. The number of nucleated cells in each sample was estimated from the amplification of reference gene primers within the assay. To quantify the absolute abundance of each unique TCRbeta CDR3 rearrangement, sequence reads were collapsed and filtered. For each sample, productive Simpson clonality was calculated by taking the square root of Simpson's diversity index across productive rearrangements. Here the immuneACCESS table is served through TCRdb, limited to in-frame sequences with V and J called. Missing clones are a known gap in these copies; in checked studies unresolved V genes cover under half, and the rest lacks a known reason. V and J calls and clone size are as listed in that table; D and trimming were resolved from the DNA. The sample records hundreds of thousands of clones, roughly 80% of which are singletons. Of the sample, about 2.5% is held by the ten largest clones.

Comment on this clone: Its antigen target is currently unknown. No base qualities exist here, and no much larger clone lies one base off it.

This chain joins TRBV3-1 (or the pseudogene TRBV3-2) to TRBJ2-5, with the D gene call left open. The TCR was taken from a woman in her sixties or seventies with active or convalescent COVID-19. The material sequenced was peripheral blood. Here is the DNA: TGTGCCAGCAGCCAACTAGGAGAGACCCAGTACTTC. Translation gives CASSQLGETQYF.